The 23 T cell receptor beta chains below all came from one sample that was sequenced in a study of blood T cell repertoires in COVID-19. Some clones are missing from TCRdb's copy, which holds only in-frame ones; the method was immunoSEQ multiplex PCR. The table includes roughly 40,000 clones, 81% detected once. The sample was peripheral blood. All receptors come from a man older than 75 with active or convalescent COVID-19.

This chain links TRBV6-1 with TRBJ1-3; D unresolved. V was pared by 1 base and J by 0 bases, with 7 bases between. Germline CDR1 MNHNS, CDR2 SASEGT. This CDR3 spans 15 amino acids. CDR3 in DNA: TGTGCCAGCAGTGAAGACAGATACTCTGGAAACACCATATATTTT. Translated: CASSEDRYSGNTIYF.

The chain carries TRBV2 and TRBJ1-2; the D gene is possibly TRBD1 (6 bases). Looked up from germline, CDR1 is SNHLY and CDR2 is FYNNEI. Trimming stripped 2 bases from V and 1 base from J, with 8 bases between. This CDR3 contains 14 residues. The CDR3 region has the DNA TGTGCCAGCAGTGAACGACAGGTTAACTATGGCTACACCTTC. Its translation: CASSERQVNYGYTF. Supplemented by reference TRBV2 and TRBJ1-2, the full variable domain reads EPEVTQTPSHQVTQMGQEVILRCVPISNHLYFYWYRQILGQKVEFLVSFYNNEISEKSEIFDDQFSVERPDGSNFTLKIRSTKLEDSAMYFCASSERQVNYGYTFGSGTRLTVV.

The chain links TRBV7-8 to TRBJ2-3; 11 nucleotides line up with TRBD2. The CDR3 length is 17 residues. From germline, CDR1 is SGHVS and CDR2 FQNEAQ. The ends lost 0 bases at V and 2 bases at J; junction bases unmatched: 4. CDR3 amino acids: CASSLAGTSGFTDTQYF. CDR3 in DNA: TGTGCCAGCAGCTTAGCCGGGACTAGCGGATTCACAGATACGCAGTATTTT.

This clone was seen only a few times. V and J are TRBV19 and TRBJ2-2; D might be TRBD1 (5 bases). Germline V gives CDR1 LNHDA, CDR2 SQIVND (reference sequence). The CDR3 contains 14 residues. Trimming took off 8 bases at V and 0 bases at J, with 10 bases between the two ends. The DNA for the CDR3 is TGTGCCAGTCGACAGCAAGCGAACACCGGGGAGCTGTTTTTT. It encodes CASRQQANTGELFF.

The chain recombines TRBV5-1 with TRBJ2-1; D gene uncertain. The ends were cut back, 4 bases at V and 0 bases at J, with 11 bases in the middle. Per the germline V gene, CDR1 is SGHRS and CDR2 is YFSETQ. CDR3 length equals 15 residues. CDR3 residues: CASSPSTSSYNEQFF. The CDR3 region has the DNA TGCGCCAGCAGCCCGTCGACAAGCTCCTACAATGAGCAGTTCTTC.

This clone was observed a few times. The rearrangement joins TRBV6-5 to TRBJ2-7; 12 nucleotides line up with TRBD2. Trimming at V came to 8 bases and at J to 1 base, leaving 3 bases not matched to a gene. The CDR3 is made up of 14 amino acids. Looked up from germline, CDR1 is MNHEY and CDR2 is SVGAGI. The DNA for the CDR3 is TGTGCCAGCCTGACTAGCGGGGGATCCTACGAGCAGTACTTC. Translation gives CASLTSGGSYEQYF.

This chain links TRBV4-1 with TRBJ2-3; D is unclear. The germline V gene has CDR1 MGHRA and CDR2 YSYEKL. Trimming left V 3 bases short and J 2 bases short, with 15 bases between. The CDR3 extends over 16 amino acids. CDR3 amino acids: CASSQSGYGYTDTQYF. As DNA, the CDR3 is TGCGCCAGCAGCCAGTCCGGGTATGGTTACACAGATACGCAGTATTTT.

The chain is built from TRBV7-3 and TRBJ2-1; D might be TRBD2 (6 bases). The germline gives CDR1 SGHTA, CDR2 FQGTGA. This CDR3 comprises 15 residues. Trimming removed 5 bases at V and 0 bases at J, with 11 bases between. CDR3 loop: CASSKDGSSYNEQFF. The DNA for the CDR3 is TGTGCCAGCAGCAAGGACGGGAGCTCCTACAATGAGCAGTTCTTC. Full variable domain (missing parts from reference TRBV7-3 and TRBJ2-1): GAGVSQTPSNKVTEKGKYVELRCDPISGHTALYWYRQSLGQGPEFLIYFQGTGAADDSGLPNDRFFAVRPEGSVSTLKIQRTERGDSAVYLCASSKDGSSYNEQFFGPGTRLTVL.

This chain uses TRBV19 with TRBJ1-4; no clear D gene. Trimming removed 8 bases at V and 8 bases at J, with 18 bases between. The CDR3 runs 14 residues. Germline V gene lookup returns CDR1 LNHDA and CDR2 SQIVND (reference sequence). This CDR3 reads CASQNERMGEKLFF. The CDR3, as DNA: TGTGCCAGTCAAAACGAGCGGATGGGCGAAAAACTGTTTTTT. The full variable domain, its missing parts supplied by reference TRBV19 and TRBJ1-4, is DGGITQSPKYLFRKEGQNVTLSCEQNLNHDAMYWYRQDPGQGLRLIYYSQIVNDFQKGDIAEGYSVSREKKESFPLTVTSAQKNPTAFYLCASQNERMGEKLFFGSGTQLSVL.

The J gene is TRBJ2-2, the V gene TRBV6-5, with a tentative D call TRBD1 (6 bases). The CDR3 is made up of 14 amino acids. The V and J ends lost 5 bases and 4 bases respectively, with 11 bases between them. Looked up from germline, CDR1 is MNHEY and CDR2 is SVGAGI. This CDR3 is CASSTGRRTGELFF. In nucleotides, the CDR3 is TGTGCCAGCAGTACAGGGCGTCGCACCGGGGAGCTGTTTTTT.

The rearrangement links TRBV6-5 to TRBJ1-5; perhaps TRBD1 as D (5 bases). Trimming shortened V by 10 bases and J by 0 bases, and 13 bases separated the two germline ends. Germline CDR1 is MNHEY and CDR2 is SVGAGI. This CDR3 has 14 amino acids. In DNA, the CDR3 is TGTGCCACTTCAGGGTTATATAGCAATCAGCCCCAGCATTTT. It yields the protein CATSGLYSNQPQHF.

This chain links TRBV5-1 with TRBJ1-2; D may be TRBD1 (6 bases). The CDR3 extends over 13 amino acids. The germline gives CDR1 SGHRS, CDR2 YFSETQ. Trimming left V 1 base short and J 8 bases short, with 12 bases between. DNA for the CDR3: TGCGCCAGCAGCTTGTTTGGGACAATCGGCTACACCTTC. Protein: CASSLFGTIGYTF.

The DNA for the CDR3 is TGTGCCAGCAGCCCGTCTAGGGGGAAGGAGCAGTACTTC. Protein sequence: CASSPSRGKEQYF. The chain recombines TRBV7-6 with TRBJ2-7, with TRBD1 as a possible D gene (6 bases). Germline values: CDR1 SGHVS, CDR2 FNYEAQ. The CDR3 spans 13 residues. Trimming removed 5 bases at V and 7 bases at J, with 15 bases between.

The rearrangement joins TRBV6-5 to TRBJ1-2; 7 positions match TRBD1. The CDR3 runs 13 residues. Germline CDR1 is MNHEY and CDR2 is SVGAGI. The junction had 12 bases not matched to a gene; V was cut back by 10 bases and J by 7 bases. The CDR3 loop is CATRQGVIFGYTF. The CDR3 DNA is TGTGCCACACGACAGGGTGTTATTTTTGGCTACACCTTC.

This rearrangement joins TRBV19 to TRBJ1-4; D is undetermined. Germline-derived CDR1 and CDR2 are LNHDA and SQIVND (reference sequence). The CDR3 runs to 13 residues. V was trimmed by 7 bases and J by 12 bases, leaving 18 bases between them. Here the CDR3 reads CASTLDGPGQLFF. The CDR3 bases are TGTGCCAGTACCTTAGACGGTCCTGGGCAACTGTTTTTT.

The V call is TRBV19, the J call TRBJ1-2; D not resolved. Trimming removed 2 bases at V and 6 bases at J, with 13 bases between. CDR1 LNHDA and CDR2 SQIVND come from the germline V gene (reference sequence). The CDR3 loop spans 14 amino acids. CDR3: CASSIRSGRNGYTF. CDR3 coding DNA: TGTGCCAGTAGTATAAGAAGTGGCCGAAATGGCTACACCTTC.

V is TRBV5-1 and J is TRBJ1-1; D gene uncertain. This CDR3 is built from 15 residues. Trimming stripped 6 bases from V and 0 bases from J, with 15 bases between. CDR1 and CDR2 from the germline V gene are SGHRS and YFSETQ. The CDR3 here is CASIEGGPMNTEAFF. In DNA form, the CDR3 reads TGCGCCAGCATAGAGGGCGGGCCCATGAACACTGAAGCTTTCTTT.

The chain links TRBV7-2 to TRBJ2-1, with 7 nucleotides matching TRBD2. Per germline, CDR1 SGHTA and CDR2 FQGNSA. Trimming removed 8 bases from V and 5 bases from J; junction bases left unmatched: 9. This CDR3 comprises 14 residues. In nucleotides, the CDR3 is TGTGCCAGCCAATGGCGGGAGTCCCACAATGAGCAGTTCTTC. Encoded protein: CASQWRESHNEQFF. Complete variable domain (other parts from reference TRBV7-2 and TRBJ2-1): GAGVSQSPSNKVTEKGKDVELRCDPISGHTALYWYRQSLGQGLEFLIYFQGNSAPDKSGLPSDRFSAERTGGSVSTLTIQRTQQEDSAVYLCASQWRESHNEQFFGPGTRLTVL.

V is TRBV19 and J is TRBJ2-6, with 7 bases fitting TRBD2. J gave up 0 bases and V 4 bases, and 0 bases lay outside the gene matches. CDR3 size: 15 residues. Germline V CDR1 and CDR2: LNHDA, SQIVND (reference sequence). CDR3 region: CASSTSGSGANVLTF. DNA of the CDR3: TGTGCCAGTAGTACTAGCGGCTCTGGGGCCAACGTCCTGACTTTC.

The V and J genes are TRBV5-8 and TRBJ1-4; D remains unclear. Trimming stripped 4 bases from V and 4 bases from J, with 14 bases between. The CDR3 contains 15 residues. Per germline, CDR1 SGHTS and CDR2 YDEGEE. CDR3 sequence: CASSPPRFGNEKLFF. The CDR3 DNA reads as TGTGCCAGCAGCCCTCCGCGGTTCGGTAATGAAAAACTGTTTTTT.

The chain has TRBV5-1 and TRBJ2-5; maybe TRBD1 (5 bases). Germline CDR1 SGHRS, CDR2 YFSETQ. Trimming took off 4 bases at V and 4 bases at J, with 14 bases between the two ends. The CDR3 length is 14 residues. Here the CDR3 reads CASSPGHGGETQYF. DNA of the CDR3: TGCGCCAGCAGCCCCGGACATGGTGGAGAGACCCAGTACTTC.

This chain connects TRBV11-3 to TRBJ2-5; 8 nucleotides line up with TRBD1. Germline CDR1 is SGHNT and CDR2 is YENEEA. The CDR3 extends over 13 amino acids. V shed 5 bases and J 4 bases; nucleotides not matched to a gene: 3. CDR3 protein: CASSRTGIETQYF. The CDR3 DNA reads TGTGCCAGCAGCAGGACAGGGATAGAGACCCAGTACTTC. The full variable domain, with the rest looked up from reference TRBV11-3 and TRBJ2-5, is EAGVVQSPRYKIIEKKQPVAFWCNPISGHNTLYWYLQNLGQGPELLIRYENEEAVDDSQLPKDRFSAERLKGVDSTLKIQPAELGDSAVYLCASSRTGIETQYFGPGTRLLVL.

This chain uses TRBV27 with TRBJ2-5, with 7 bases identical to TRBD2. There are 14 residues in the CDR3. CDR1 is MNHEY, CDR2 SMNVEV, per germline (reference sequence). V shed 2 bases and J 7 bases; nucleotides not matched to a gene: 7. The CDR3 protein is CASSLLAVGGTQYF. In DNA form, the CDR3 reads TGTGCCAGCAGTTTACTAGCGGTCGGGGGGACCCAGTACTTC.